Listed here is a single T cell receptor (beta chain). One end of the junction does not line up with germline, which may come from a read error. The sample belongs to a study of blood T cell repertoires in COVID-19. Germline V gene sequence: CDR1 SGHTA, CDR2 FQGNSA. This CDR3 is 14 amino acids long. Libraries were prepared by immunoSEQ multiplex PCR; TCRdb keeps only in-frame clonotypes and omits some of them. This table has some 150,000 clones, 80% to 90% appearing once. This TCR was recovered from a woman aged 60-75 years who had recovered from COVID-19. This chain connects TRBV7-2 to TRBJ2-4; TRBD1 might be the D (6 bases). Sequenced sample: peripheral blood. The CDR3 sequence: CASSLDTAYRDWDF. In DNA, the CDR3 is TGTGCCAGCAGCTTAGACACAGCCTACAGGGATTGGGACTTC.